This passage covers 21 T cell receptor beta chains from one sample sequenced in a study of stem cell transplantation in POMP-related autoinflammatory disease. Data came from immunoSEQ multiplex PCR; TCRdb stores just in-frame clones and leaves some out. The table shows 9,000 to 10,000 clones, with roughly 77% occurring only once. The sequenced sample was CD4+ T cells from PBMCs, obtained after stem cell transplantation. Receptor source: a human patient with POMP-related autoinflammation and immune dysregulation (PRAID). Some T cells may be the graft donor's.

CDR3 bases: TGTGCCAGCAGCCAGCGGGGAGAAGGGAGTAAGGGCACCGGGGAGCTGTTTTTT. This gives the protein CASSQRGEGSKGTGELFF. The V and J genes are TRBV2 and TRBJ2-2, with 7 positions matching TRBD2. This CDR3 is built from 18 residues. Germline trimming cut 6 bases from V and 4 bases from J; bases unmatched to any gene: 17. Germline-derived CDR1 and CDR2 are SNHLY and FYNNEI.

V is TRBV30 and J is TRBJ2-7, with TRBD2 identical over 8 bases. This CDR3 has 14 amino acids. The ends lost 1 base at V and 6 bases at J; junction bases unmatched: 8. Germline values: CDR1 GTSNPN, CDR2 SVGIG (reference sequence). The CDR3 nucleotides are TGTGCCTGGAGTGGGTTAGCGGGAAAATTCGAGCAGTACTTC. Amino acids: CAWSGLAGKFEQYF. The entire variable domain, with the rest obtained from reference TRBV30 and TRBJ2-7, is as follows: SQTIHQWPATLVQPVGSPLSLECTVEGTSNPNLYWYRQAAGRGLQLLFYSVGIGQISSEVPQNLSASRPQDRQFILSSKKLLLSDSGFYLCAWSGLAGKFEQYFGPGTRLTVT.

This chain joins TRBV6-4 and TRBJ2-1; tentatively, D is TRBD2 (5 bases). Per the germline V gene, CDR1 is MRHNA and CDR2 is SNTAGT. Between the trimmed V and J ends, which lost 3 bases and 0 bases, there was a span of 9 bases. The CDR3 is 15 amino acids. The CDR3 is CASSEDLSSYNEQFF. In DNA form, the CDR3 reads TGTGCCAGCAGTGAGGACTTAAGCTCCTACAATGAGCAGTTCTTC.

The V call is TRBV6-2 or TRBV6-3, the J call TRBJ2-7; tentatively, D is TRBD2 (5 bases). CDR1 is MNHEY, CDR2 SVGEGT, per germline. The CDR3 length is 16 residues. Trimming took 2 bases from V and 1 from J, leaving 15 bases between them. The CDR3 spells CASSYPGGSGSYEQYF. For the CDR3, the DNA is TGTGCCAGCAGTTACCCCGGAGGCTCCGGGTCCTACGAGCAGTACTTC.

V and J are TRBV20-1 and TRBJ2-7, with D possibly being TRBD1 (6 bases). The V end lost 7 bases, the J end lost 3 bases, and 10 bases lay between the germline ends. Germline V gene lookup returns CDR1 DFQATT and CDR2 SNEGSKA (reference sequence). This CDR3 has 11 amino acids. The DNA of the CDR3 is TGCAGTGTGGGGACAAACTACGAGCAGTACTTC. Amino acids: CSVGTNYEQYF.

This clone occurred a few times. CDR3 region: CASSLDPGQFYEQYF. DNA for the CDR3: TGTGCCAGCAGCCTGGACCCGGGACAGTTCTACGAGCAGTACTTC. The gene calls are TRBV7-2 and TRBJ2-7, with 7 positions matching TRBD1. The ends lost 5 bases at V and 3 bases at J; junction bases unmatched: 10. This CDR3 has 15 amino acids. Germline CDR1 and CDR2: SGHTA and FQGNSA.

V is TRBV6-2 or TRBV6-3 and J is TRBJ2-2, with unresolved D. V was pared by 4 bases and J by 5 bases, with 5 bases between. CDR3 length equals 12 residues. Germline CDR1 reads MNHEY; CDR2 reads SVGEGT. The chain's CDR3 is CASSSRTGELFF. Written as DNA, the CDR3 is TGTGCCAGCAGTTCGAGGACCGGGGAGCTGTTTTTT.

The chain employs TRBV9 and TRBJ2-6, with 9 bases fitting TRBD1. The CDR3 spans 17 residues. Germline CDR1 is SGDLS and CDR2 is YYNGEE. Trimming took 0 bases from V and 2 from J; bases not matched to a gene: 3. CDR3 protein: CASSVGTGVPGANVLTF. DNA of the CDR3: TGTGCCAGCAGCGTAGGGACAGGGGTACCTGGGGCCAACGTCCTGACTTTC.

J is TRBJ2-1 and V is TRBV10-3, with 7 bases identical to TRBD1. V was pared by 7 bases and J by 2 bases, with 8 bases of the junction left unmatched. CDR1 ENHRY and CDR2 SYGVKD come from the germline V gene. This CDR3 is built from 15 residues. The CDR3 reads CAITPDRAPYNEQFF. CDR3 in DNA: TGTGCCATCACTCCCGACAGGGCCCCCTACAATGAGCAGTTCTTC.

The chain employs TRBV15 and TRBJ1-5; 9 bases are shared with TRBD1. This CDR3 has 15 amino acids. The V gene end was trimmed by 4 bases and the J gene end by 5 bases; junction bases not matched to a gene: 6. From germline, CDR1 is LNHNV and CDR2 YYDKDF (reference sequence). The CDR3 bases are TGTGCCACCAGCACCGGGACAGGGAGACATCAGCCCCAGCATTTT. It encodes CATSTGTGRHQPQHF.

For the CDR3, the DNA is TGCGCCAGCAGCTCCATGTGGGGCGGGGGGACCTTCGTCGGGGAGCTGTTTTTT. It yields the protein CASSSMWGGGTFVGELFF. The rearrangement uses TRBV5-1 and TRBJ2-2, with 8 bases matching TRBD2. Germline CDR1 reads SGHRS; CDR2 reads YFSETQ. The trim removed 3 bases at V and 7 bases at J, leaving 17 bases unmatched. The CDR3 loop spans 18 amino acids.

The CDR3 bases are TGTGCCAGCAGTGAAAGTAGGCAAAACACCGGGGAGCTGTTTTTT. Protein sequence: CASSESRQNTGELFF. This chain joins TRBV2 and TRBJ2-2; D gene ambiguous. Germline V gene data show CDR1 as SNHLY and CDR2 as FYNNEI. CDR3 length: 15 amino acids. V lost 2 bases to trimming and J lost 2 bases, with 9 bases between them.

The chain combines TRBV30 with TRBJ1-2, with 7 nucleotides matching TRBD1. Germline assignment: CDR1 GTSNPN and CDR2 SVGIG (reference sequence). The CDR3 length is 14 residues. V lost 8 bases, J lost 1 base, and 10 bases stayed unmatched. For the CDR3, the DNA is TGTGCCGGGGAGGGGGCGAGGCTTAACTATGGCTACACCTTC. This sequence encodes CAGEGARLNYGYTF.

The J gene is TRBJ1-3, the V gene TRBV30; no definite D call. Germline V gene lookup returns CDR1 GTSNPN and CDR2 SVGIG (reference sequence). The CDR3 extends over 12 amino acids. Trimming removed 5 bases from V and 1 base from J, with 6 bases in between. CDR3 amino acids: CAWGDSGNTIYF. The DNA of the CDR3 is TGTGCCTGGGGAGATTCTGGAAACACCATATATTTT. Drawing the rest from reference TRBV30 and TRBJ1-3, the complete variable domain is SQTIHQWPATLVQPVGSPLSLECTVEGTSNPNLYWYRQAAGRGLQLLFYSVGIGQISSEVPQNLSASRPQDRQFILSSKKLLLSDSGFYLCAWGDSGNTIYFGEGSWLTVV.

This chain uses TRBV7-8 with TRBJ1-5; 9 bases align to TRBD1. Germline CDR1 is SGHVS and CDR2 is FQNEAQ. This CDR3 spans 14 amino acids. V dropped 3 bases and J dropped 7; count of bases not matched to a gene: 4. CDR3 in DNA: TGTGCCAGCAGCTTCGACAGGGGGAAACAGCCCCAGCATTTT. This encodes CASSFDRGKQPQHF.

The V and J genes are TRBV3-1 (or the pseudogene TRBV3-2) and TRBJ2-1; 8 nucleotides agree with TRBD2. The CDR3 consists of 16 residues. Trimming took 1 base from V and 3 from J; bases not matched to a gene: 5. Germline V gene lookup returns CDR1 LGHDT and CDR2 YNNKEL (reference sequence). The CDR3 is CASSQVAGGLYNEQFF. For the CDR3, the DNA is TGTGCCAGCAGCCAAGTTGCGGGGGGACTCTACAATGAGCAGTTCTTC.

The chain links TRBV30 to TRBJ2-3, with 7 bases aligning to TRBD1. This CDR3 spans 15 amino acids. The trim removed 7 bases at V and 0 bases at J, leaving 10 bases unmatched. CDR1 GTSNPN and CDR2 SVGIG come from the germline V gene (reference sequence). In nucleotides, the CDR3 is TGTGCCTCACAACTCAGGGGGTCCAGCACAGATACGCAGTATTTT. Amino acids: CASQLRGSSTDTQYF.

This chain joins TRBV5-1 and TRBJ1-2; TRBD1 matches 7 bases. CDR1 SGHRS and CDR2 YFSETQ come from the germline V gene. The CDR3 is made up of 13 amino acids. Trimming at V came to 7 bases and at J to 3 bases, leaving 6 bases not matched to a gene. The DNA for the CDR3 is TGCGCCAGCGGGACCGGGACAGACTATGGCTACACCTTC. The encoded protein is CASGTGTDYGYTF.

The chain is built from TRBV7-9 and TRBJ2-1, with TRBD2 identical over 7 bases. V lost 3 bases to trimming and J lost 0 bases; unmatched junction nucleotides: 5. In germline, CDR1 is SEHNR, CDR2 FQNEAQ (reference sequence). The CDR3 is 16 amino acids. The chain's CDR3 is CASSLGGTLSYNEQFF. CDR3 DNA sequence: TGTGCCAGCAGCTTGGGGGGGACCCTCTCCTACAATGAGCAGTTCTTC.

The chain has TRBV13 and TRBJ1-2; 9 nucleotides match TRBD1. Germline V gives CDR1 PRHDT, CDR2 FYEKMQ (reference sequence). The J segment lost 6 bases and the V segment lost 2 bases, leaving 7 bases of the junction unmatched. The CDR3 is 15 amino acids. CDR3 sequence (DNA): TGTGCCAGCAGCTTACGACAGGGGGGTGAGAATGGCTACACCTTC. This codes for CASSLRQGGENGYTF.

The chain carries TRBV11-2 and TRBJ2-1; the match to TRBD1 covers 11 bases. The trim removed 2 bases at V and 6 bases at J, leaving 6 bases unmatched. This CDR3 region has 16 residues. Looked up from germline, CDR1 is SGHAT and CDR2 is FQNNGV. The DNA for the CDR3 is TGTGCCAGCAGCTTAATTGGACAGGGGGCTCTCAATGAGCAGTTCTTC. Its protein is CASSLIGQGALNEQFF.